The TCR beta chain described here comes from a study of blood T cell repertoires in COVID-19. In the source study's methods: Amplified reference gene primers provided the basis for estimating nucleated cell counts. TCRdb keeps only in-frame clones here, not all; method: immunoSEQ multiplex PCR. D and trimming were read from the DNA, whereas the V and J calls and clone size are those reported in that table. Found here are about 28,000 clones, about 80% of them singletons; the top ten hold over 30%. V lost 5 bases, J lost 6 bases, and 4 bases stayed unmatched. CDR3 length equals 14 residues. Germline values: CDR1 SGHTA, CDR2 FQGNSA.

The sequence derives from a man in his 70s with acute or convalescent COVID-19. The sequencing input was peripheral blood. V and J are TRBV7-2 and TRBJ2-1; 10 nucleotides agree with TRBD2. CDR3 nucleotide sequence: TGTGCCAGCAGCCCAGCGGGAGGGAGCAATGAGCAGTTCTTC. Its protein is CASSPAGGSNEQFF.